The 16 T cell receptor beta chains below were found in one sample sequenced in a study of blood T cell repertoires in COVID-19. Libraries were prepared by immunoSEQ multiplex PCR; TCRdb keeps only in-frame clonotypes and omits some of them. Of 150,000 to 200,000 clones in the sample, 81% were seen once. The sequencing input was PBMCs or T cells enriched from blood (not recorded which). These receptors were obtained from a woman in her thirties or forties with acute COVID-19.

The chain employs TRBV5-1 and TRBJ2-5; the D is unclear. CDR1 and CDR2 from the germline V gene are SGHRS and YFSETQ. The V end was cut by 4 bases, the J end by 7 bases, with 20 bases between. The CDR3 is 15 amino acids. CDR3 loop: CASSPPTPRGGTQYF. DNA for the CDR3: TGCGCCAGCAGCCCCCCCACCCCCCGCGGTGGGACCCAGTACTTC.

This chain links TRBV19 with TRBJ1-5, with D perhaps matching TRBD1 (5 bases). Germline values: CDR1 LNHDA, CDR2 SQIVND (reference sequence). This CDR3 has 14 amino acids. The V end was cut by 2 bases, the J end by 4 bases, with 9 bases between. CDR3 sequence reads: CASSIQGANQPQHF. CDR3 in DNA: TGTGCCAGTAGTATACAGGGCGCTAATCAGCCCCAGCATTTT.

This chain joins TRBV6-5 and TRBJ2-5; tentative D call: TRBD2 (5 bases). Germline V gives CDR1 MNHEY, CDR2 SVGAGI. Deletions cut 2 bases from V and 5 bases from J, with 12 bases between. CDR3 size: 14 residues. CDR3 residues: CASSYRSGRETQYF. CDR3 coding DNA: TGTGCCAGCAGTTACAGGAGCGGTCGGGAGACCCAGTACTTC.

This clone was observed a single time. The J gene is TRBJ2-5, the V gene TRBV7-8, with D possibly being TRBD1 (6 bases). Germline V CDR1 and CDR2: SGHVS, FQNEAQ. V lost 7 bases to trimming and J lost 5 bases, with 23 bases between them. The CDR3 consists of 16 residues. DNA of the CDR3: TGTGCCAGCACCCTAGAACAGGGACGAAGTTGGGAGACCCAGTACTTC. Amino acids: CASTLEQGRSWETQYF. Supplemented by reference TRBV7-8 and TRBJ2-5, the full variable domain reads GAGVSQSPRYKVAKRGQDVALRCDPISGHVSLFWYQQALGQGPEFLTYFQNEAQLDKSGLPSDRFFAERPEGSVSTLKIQRTQQEDSAVYLCASTLEQGRSWETQYFGPGTRLLVL.

This clone was recorded only once. The rearrangement joins TRBV9 to TRBJ2-7; TRBD2 agrees at 9 bases. CDR1 and CDR2 from the germline V gene are SGDLS and YYNGEE. J gave up 5 bases and V 4 bases, and 7 bases lay outside the gene matches. The CDR3 contains 14 residues. CDR3 region: CASSYSGTSNEQYF. The DNA of the CDR3 is TGTGCCAGCAGCTATTCCGGGACTAGCAACGAGCAGTACTTC.

The chain carries TRBV25-1 and TRBJ2-3, with 9 bases that match TRBD2. V lost 3 bases to trimming and J lost 5 bases; unmatched junction nucleotides: 6. Germline V gives CDR1 MGHDK, CDR2 SYGVNS. This CDR3 is 15 amino acids long. As DNA, the CDR3 is TGTGCCAGCAGTGACCGCGGACTAGCGTTAGATACGCAGTATTTT. Amino acids: CASSDRGLALDTQYF. Supplemented by reference TRBV25-1 and TRBJ2-3, the full variable domain reads EADIYQTPRYLVIGTGKKITLECSQTMGHDKMYWYQQDPGMELHLIHYSYGVNSTEKGDLSSESTVSRIRTEHFPLTLESARPSHTSQYLCASSDRGLALDTQYFGPGTRLTVL.

The chain employs TRBV2 and TRBJ1-6; D ambiguous. In germline, CDR1 is SNHLY, CDR2 FYNNEI. The V and J ends lost 5 bases and 0 bases respectively, with 8 bases between them. The CDR3 runs 15 residues. The CDR3 loop is CASSPGSSYNSPLHF. CDR3 DNA: TGTGCCAGCAGTCCCGGGAGCTCCTATAATTCACCCCTCCACTTT.

This clone is a singleton in its sample. The chain couples TRBV5-1 to TRBJ1-4, with TRBD1 as a possible D gene (6 bases). This CDR3 comprises 15 residues. The V gene's germline CDR1 is SGHRS and CDR2 YFSETQ. Trimming cost V 4 bases and J 5 bases, with 15 bases left between them. The CDR3 region has the DNA TGCGCCAGCAGCGTGTCGACAGGTCTCAATGAAAAACTGTTTTTT. This translates into CASSVSTGLNEKLFF.

The sample holds one count of this clone. At the DNA level, this CDR3 is encoded by other sequences in the same sample as well. The chain carries TRBV15 and TRBJ2-3; 10 nucleotides match TRBD2. V lost 6 bases, J lost 2 bases, and 8 bases stayed unmatched. Germline CDR1 is LNHNV and CDR2 is YYDKDF (reference sequence). The CDR3 is 16 residues long. The CDR3 DNA sequence: TGTGCCACCAGTGCCCGACTAGCGGGTGTCACAGATACGCAGTATTTT. Amino acids: CATSARLAGVTDTQYF.

The chain recombines TRBV11-1 with TRBJ2-1; D gene ambiguous. This CDR3 contains 16 residues. V lost 5 bases, J lost 0 bases, and 14 bases lay in between. The germline V gene has CDR1 SGHAT and CDR2 FQDESV (reference sequence). Written as DNA, the CDR3 is TGTGCCAGCAGCCTACAGAAATTGAGCTCCTACAATGAGCAGTTCTTC. Protein product: CASSLQKLSSYNEQFF.

The genes are TRBV7-2 and TRBJ1-1; D might be TRBD1 (5 bases). Germline CDR1 SGHTA, CDR2 FQGNSA. The CDR3 is made up of 14 amino acids. The germline V and J ends were trimmed by 7 bases and 1 base, with 13 bases remaining between them. This CDR3 is CASTYMGGNTEAFF. DNA of the CDR3: TGTGCCAGCACCTATATGGGGGGGAACACTGAAGCTTTCTTT.

V and J are TRBV6-5 and TRBJ2-1; 7 nucleotides align to TRBD2. J gave up 9 bases and V 7 bases, and 12 bases lay outside the gene matches. The germline V gene has CDR1 MNHEY and CDR2 SVGAGI. This CDR3 spans 14 amino acids. The CDR3 bases are TGTGCCAGCACGGACGGCCTGTGGGAGGGTGAGCAGTTCTTC. Encoded protein: CASTDGLWEGEQFF.

The V gene is TRBV10-3, the J gene TRBJ2-1; 9 bases line up with TRBD2. Per germline, CDR1 ENHRY and CDR2 SYGVKD. Unmatched junction bases numbered 3, after V lost 5 bases and J lost 4 bases. The CDR3 sequence is 14 residues long. The CDR3 sequence is CAISRLAAYNEQFF. DNA of the CDR3: TGTGCCATCAGTAGACTAGCGGCTTACAATGAGCAGTTCTTC.

This sequence joins TRBV14 and TRBJ2-5; D not certain. Germline V CDR1 and CDR2: SGHDN, FVKESK. CDR3 length: 17 residues. Trimming removed 0 bases at V and 4 bases at J, with 18 bases between. The CDR3 DNA sequence: TGTGCCAGCAGCCAAGATTATATCGTTGGTGGCGGAGAGACCCAGTACTTC. Its translation: CASSQDYIVGGGETQYF.

The chain has TRBV9 and TRBJ2-3, with D perhaps matching TRBD1 (5 bases). CDR1 and CDR2 (germline): SGDLS, YYNGEE. Deletions cut 4 bases from V and 3 bases from J, with 12 bases between. The CDR3 totals 14 residues. For the CDR3, the DNA is TGTGCCAGCAGCTTCGGACAATTAACAGATACGCAGTATTTT. It codes for CASSFGQLTDTQYF.

The sample holds one count of this clone. V and J are TRBV20-1 and TRBJ1-1; D remains ambiguous. CDR3 length: 10 residues. With 3 bases removed from V and 8 bases from J, the gap between germline ends came to 7 bases. Germline CDR1 DFQATT, CDR2 SNEGSKA (reference sequence). The DNA for the CDR3 is TGCAGTGCTAGGGAGGTCGAAGCTTTCTTT. This codes for CSAREVEAFF.